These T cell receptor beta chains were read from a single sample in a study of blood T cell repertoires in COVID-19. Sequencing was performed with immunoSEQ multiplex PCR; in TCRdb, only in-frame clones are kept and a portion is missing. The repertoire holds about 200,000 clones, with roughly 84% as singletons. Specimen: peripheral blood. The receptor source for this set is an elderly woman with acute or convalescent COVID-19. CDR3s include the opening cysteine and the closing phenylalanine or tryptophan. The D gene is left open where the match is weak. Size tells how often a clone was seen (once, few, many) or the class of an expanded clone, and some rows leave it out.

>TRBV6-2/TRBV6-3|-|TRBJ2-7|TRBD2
CASSYGSGGASYEQYF
TGTGCCAGCAGTTACGGGTCGGGGGGAGCCTCCTACGAGCAGTACTTC
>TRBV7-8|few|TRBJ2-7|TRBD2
CASSLQGLGIYEQYF
TGTGCCAGCAGCTTACAGGGACTAGGAATCTACGAGCAGTACTTC
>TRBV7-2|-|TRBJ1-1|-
CASSSSGSTHTEAFF
TGTGCCAGCAGCTCCTCTGGGAGCACTCACACTGAAGCTTTCTTT
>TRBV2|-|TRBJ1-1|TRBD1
CASLYQGQVEAFF
TGTGCCAGCCTCTACCAGGGACAGGTTGAAGCTTTCTTT
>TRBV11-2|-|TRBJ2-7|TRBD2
CASSLTSGSSYEQYF
TGTGCCAGCAGCCTGACTAGCGGGAGTTCATACGAGCAGTACTTC
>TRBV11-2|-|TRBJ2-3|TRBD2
CASSLGASGSTDTQYF
TGTGCCAGCAGCTTAGGGGCTAGCGGGAGCACAGATACGCAGTATTTT
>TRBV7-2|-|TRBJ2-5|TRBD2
CASSRGSGETQYF
TGTGCCAGCAGCCGCGGGAGCGGAGAGACCCAGTACTTC
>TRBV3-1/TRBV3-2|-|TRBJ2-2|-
CASSLGSTGELFF
TGTGCCAGCAGCCTGGGCTCGACCGGGGAGCTGTTTTTT
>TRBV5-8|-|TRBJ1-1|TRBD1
CASSHTGVGTTEAFF
TGTGCCAGCAGCCATACAGGGGTCGGGACCACTGAAGCTTTCTTT
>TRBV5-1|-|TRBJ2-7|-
CASSLEDAGGEQYF
TGCGCCAGCAGCTTGGAAGACGCGGGTGGCGAGCAGTACTTC
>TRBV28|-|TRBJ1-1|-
CASIGYTEAFF
TGTGCCAGCATCGGGTACACTGAAGCTTTCTTT
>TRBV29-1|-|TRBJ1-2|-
CSVDSRNLNYGYTF
TGCAGCGTTGATTCCAGAAACCTCAACTATGGCTACACCTTC
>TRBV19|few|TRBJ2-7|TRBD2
CASNDRGGLSEQYF
TGTGCCAGTAACGACCGCGGGGGGTTATCCGAGCAGTACTTC
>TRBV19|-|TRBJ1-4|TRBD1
CASSSRPGQPNEKLFF
TGTGCCAGTAGTAGTCGACCGGGACAGCCTAATGAAAAACTGTTTTTT
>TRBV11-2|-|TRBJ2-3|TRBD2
CASSQNRGADTQYF
TGTGCCAGCAGCCAGAACCGGGGGGCAGATACGCAGTATTTT
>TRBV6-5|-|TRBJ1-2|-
CASSYSDSLGGYTF
TGTGCCAGCAGTTACTCGGACAGCCTTGGTGGCTACACCTTC
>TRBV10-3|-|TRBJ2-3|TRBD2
CAISSSGNTDTQYF
TGTGCCATCAGTTCTAGCGGGAACACAGATACGCAGTATTTT
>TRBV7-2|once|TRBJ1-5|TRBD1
CASSLNQGAINQPQHF
TGTGCCAGCAGCTTGAATCAGGGGGCGATCAATCAGCCCCAGCATTTT
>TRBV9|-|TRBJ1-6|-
CASSPTVNSPLHF
TGTGCCAGCAGCCCGACAGTGAATTCACCCCTCCACTTT
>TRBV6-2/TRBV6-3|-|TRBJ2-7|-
CASSRYGHGPDREQYF
TGTGCCAGCAGTCGCTACGGACACGGGCCTGATCGCGAGCAGTACTTC
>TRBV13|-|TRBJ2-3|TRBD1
CASSRRKTGGAGRLAPDTQYF
TGTGCCAGCAGCCGCCGTAAGACAGGGGGCGCGGGGAGACTAGCTCCCGATACGCAGTATTTT
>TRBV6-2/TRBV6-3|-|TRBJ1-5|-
CASSYSAGINQPQHF
TGTGCCAGCAGTTACTCGGCAGGGATAAATCAGCCCCAGCATTTT
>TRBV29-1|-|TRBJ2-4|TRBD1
CSVYRQGANIQYF
TGCAGCGTTTATAGACAGGGGGCAAACATTCAGTACTTC
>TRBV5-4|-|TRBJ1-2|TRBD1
CASSLGAGGIYGYTF
TGTGCCAGCAGCTTGGGAGCAGGGGGGATCTATGGCTACACCTTC
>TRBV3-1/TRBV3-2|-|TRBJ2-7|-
CASSQRQDQKGYF
TGTGCCAGCAGCCAAAGACAGGATCAGAAGGGGTACTTC
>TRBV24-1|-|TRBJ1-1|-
CATRGRGTEAFF
TGTGCCACCCGTGGTAGGGGCACTGAAGCTTTCTTT
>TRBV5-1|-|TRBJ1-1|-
CASSPGSGVMNTEAFF
TGCGCCAGCAGCCCTGGGTCAGGGGTGATGAACACTGAAGCTTTCTTT
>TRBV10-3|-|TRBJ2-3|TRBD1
CAISRQGATDTQYF
TGTGCCATCAGCAGACAGGGCGCCACAGATACGCAGTATTTT
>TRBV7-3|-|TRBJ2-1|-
CASSYSSGSNEQFF
TGTGCCAGCAGCTACTCCTCCGGGAGCAATGAGCAGTTCTTC
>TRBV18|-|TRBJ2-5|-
CASSPLQETQYF
TGTGCCAGCTCACCACTACAAGAGACCCAGTACTTC
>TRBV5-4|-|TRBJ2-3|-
CASSLVSGGTDTQYF
TGTGCCAGCAGCTTGGTTAGCGGCGGCACAGATACGCAGTATTTT
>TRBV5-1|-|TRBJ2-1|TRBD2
CASSFPTGRAGASSSYNEQFF
TGCGCCAGCAGCTTTCCAACCGGGCGAGCGGGAGCTTCGAGCTCCTACAATGAGCAGTTCTTC